Listed below are T cell receptor beta chains from one sample, sequenced in a study of T cell repertoires in cytomegalovirus infection. MiXCR, applied by TCRdb to the reads, yields one record per CDR3 protein. The repertoire has approximately 730,000 distinct CDR3 sequences, around 31% of them found once; the top ten carry roughly 20%. These receptors have no identified antigens. Sequenced here: cultured PBMCs, sampled from culture after CMV antigen stimulation. The source is a human donor in good health (CMV status not recorded). Some clones in this sample may be carry-over from other donors' samples. Both conserved end residues are part of each CDR3. The order of the fields is J gene, clone size, D gene, V gene, CDR3 DNA, CDR3 protein. The D gene is left open where the match is weak. A row's size may be missing; if present it is once, few, many or a size class.

J: TRBJ2-5; size: many; D: NA; V: TRBV7-2; DNA: TGTGCCAGCAGCTCATTGGGGGAGGTCGTCCAAGAGACCCAGTACTTC; CDR3: CASSSLGEVVQETQYF
J: TRBJ1-4; size: NA; D: TRBD1; V: TRBV2; DNA: TGTGCCAGCAGCTGGACAGGCCCTGATGAAAAACTGTTTTTT; CDR3: CASSWTGPDEKLFF
J: TRBJ2-1; size: few; D: TRBD2; V: TRBV7-6; DNA: TGTGCCAGCAGCTTAGGACCAAGCGGGAGCAGGAATGAGCAGTTCTTC; CDR3: CASSLGPSGSRNEQFF
J: TRBJ2-1; size: many; D: TRBD2; V: TRBV7-2; DNA: TGTGCCAGCAGCTCAGGGACTAGCTGGAATGAGCAGTTCTTC; CDR3: CASSSGTSWNEQFF
J: TRBJ1-5; size: NA; D: NA; V: TRBV7-6; DNA: TGTGCCAGCAGCCCCAGGGGTAAGCCCCAGCATTTT; CDR3: CASSPRGKPQHF
J: TRBJ1-2; size: NA; D: NA; V: TRBV28; DNA: TGTGCCAGCAGCGGCTGGACGGACTATGGCTACACCTTC; CDR3: CASSGWTDYGYTF
J: TRBJ1-1; size: NA; D: TRBD1; V: TRBV6-6; DNA: TGTGCCAGCAGTTACGCGGCAGGGGGGTCCTCTGAAGCTTTCTTT; CDR3: CASSYAAGGSSEAFF
J: TRBJ2-3; size: few; D: NA; V: TRBV6-8; DNA: TGTGCCAGCAGACTAGCAGGGAGCAGAGATACGCAGTATTTT; CDR3: CASRLAGSRDTQYF
J: TRBJ1-2; size: many; D: NA; V: TRBV7-2; DNA: TGTGCCAGCAGCTTAGGACCCACGGATGGCTACACCTTC; CDR3: CASSLGPTDGYTF
J: TRBJ1-2; size: NA; D: NA; V: TRBV30; DNA: TGTGCCTGGACGGAACCTGGGGGGCAGTACTATGGCTACACCTTC; CDR3: CAWTEPGGQYYGYTF
J: TRBJ2-7; size: NA; D: NA; V: TRBV12-3/TRBV12-4; DNA: TGTGCCAGCAGTTTCGGGGGGCTCGACGAGCAGTACTTC; CDR3: CASSFGGLDEQYF
J: TRBJ2-7; size: NA; D: NA; V: TRBV7-2; DNA: TGTGCCAGCAGCTTAGAGGGGTCCCCGTGGTACGAGCAGTACTTC; CDR3: CASSLEGSPWYEQYF
J: TRBJ2-5; size: NA; D: NA; V: TRBV6-5; DNA: TGTGCCAGCAGTTACCTCGGACCGGGAGAGACCCAGTACTTC; CDR3: CASSYLGPGETQYF
J: TRBJ1-1; size: NA; D: TRBD1; V: TRBV7-6; DNA: TGTGCCAGCAGCTTCCACAGGGGTGACAACACTGAAGCTTTCTTT; CDR3: CASSFHRGDNTEAFF
J: TRBJ1-4; size: NA; D: NA; V: TRBV6-1; DNA: TGTGCCAGCAGTGAAGTACAGGGTGTGGAAAAACTGTTTTTT; CDR3: CASSEVQGVEKLFF
J: TRBJ1-5; size: few; D: NA; V: TRBV2; DNA: TGTGCCAGCGCTCTAACACATGGAAGCAATCAGCCCCAGCATTTT; CDR3: CASALTHGSNQPQHF
J: TRBJ2-5; size: NA; D: NA; V: TRBV2; DNA: TGTGCCAGCAGTGAAAGGGGCAGGCCCCAAGAGACCCAGTACTTC; CDR3: CASSERGRPQETQYF
J: TRBJ2-7; size: NA; D: NA; V: TRBV18; DNA: TGTGCCAGCTCACCAACAGGGCCCCAATACGAGCAGTACTTC; CDR3: CASSPTGPQYEQYF
J: TRBJ2-1; size: NA; D: TRBD2; V: TRBV19; DNA: TGTGCCAGTAGTCCCCGTGGCGGGGGTGATGAGCAGTTCTTC; CDR3: CASSPRGGGDEQFF
J: TRBJ1-4; size: NA; D: NA; V: TRBV25-1; DNA: TGTGCCAGCAGTGAAGTGAGGGATAATGAAAAACTGTTTTTT; CDR3: CASSEVRDNEKLFF
J: TRBJ1-3; size: NA; D: NA; V: TRBV20-1; DNA: TGCAGTGCTAGAGATGGGGGGAAGTCTGGAAACACCATATATTTT; CDR3: CSARDGGKSGNTIYF
J: TRBJ2-1; size: NA; D: TRBD2; V: TRBV5-6; DNA: TGTGCCAGCAGCTTGGAGCCTAGCGGGAGGATCAATGAGCAGTTCTTC; CDR3: CASSLEPSGRINEQFF
J: TRBJ2-1; size: NA; D: NA; V: TRBV27; DNA: TGTGCCAGCAGTTTATCGAATCTTGGCGGGACTGAGCAGTTCTTC; CDR3: CASSLSNLGGTEQFF
J: TRBJ1-2; size: NA; D: NA; V: TRBV20-1; DNA: TGCAGTGCTCTCCTATCACCAGCGGATGGCTACACCTTC; CDR3: CSALLSPADGYTF
J: TRBJ2-3; size: NA; D: NA; V: TRBV7-6; DNA: TGTGCCAGCAGCTTGGGAGAACTGTATAGCACAGATACGCAGTATTTT; CDR3: CASSLGELYSTDTQYF
J: TRBJ2-2; size: NA; D: TRBD1; V: TRBV7-7; DNA: TGTGCCAGCAGCTCGACAGGGCGGGAGCTGTTTTTT; CDR3: CASSSTGRELFF
J: TRBJ2-1; size: many; D: NA; V: TRBV7-2; DNA: TGTGCCAGCAGCTCGGGACATGCCGTCAATGAGCAGTTCTTC; CDR3: CASSSGHAVNEQFF
J: TRBJ2-7; size: few; D: NA; V: TRBV2; DNA: TGTGCCAGCAGTGGGGGGTTGGGTCCATCCTACGAGCAGTACTTC; CDR3: CASSGGLGPSYEQYF
J: TRBJ1-2; size: few; D: NA; V: TRBV19; DNA: TGTGCCAGTAGTATATCCAATTTTGGGGACTATGGCTACACCTTC; CDR3: CASSISNFGDYGYTF
J: TRBJ2-7; size: many; D: TRBD1; V: TRBV7-2; DNA: TGTGCCAGCAGCTTTGACAGGGGGCAACGTGAGCAGTACTTC; CDR3: CASSFDRGQREQYF
J: TRBJ2-1; size: NA; D: NA; V: TRBV19; DNA: TGTGCCAGTAGTTCGCTAGCCCGCCCCAATGAGCAGTTCTTC; CDR3: CASSSLARPNEQFF
J: TRBJ2-7; size: NA; D: TRBD2; V: TRBV20-1; DNA: TGCGGGGGACAAGGACTAGCGGGAAATTACGAGCAGTACTTC; CDR3: CGGQGLAGNYEQYF
J: TRBJ2-6; size: few; D: NA; V: TRBV7-9; DNA: TGTGCCAGCAGCCCTCGGGGGAAGGGCTCTGGGGCCAACGTCCTGACTTTC; CDR3: CASSPRGKGSGANVLTF
J: TRBJ2-5; size: NA; D: NA; V: TRBV20-1; DNA: TGCAGTGCTAGAGATATCCAGTCCCAAGAGACCCAGTACTTC; CDR3: CSARDIQSQETQYF
J: TRBJ2-7; size: few; D: NA; V: TRBV7-8; DNA: TGTGCCAGCAGTTCCGATCGGGGGTCCGGCTACGAGCAGTACTTC; CDR3: CASSSDRGSGYEQYF
J: TRBJ2-3; size: NA; D: NA; V: TRBV7-2; DNA: TGTGCCAGCAACATCCGGCCGAGCACAGATACGCAGTATTTT; CDR3: CASNIRPSTDTQYF
J: TRBJ1-4; size: few; D: NA; V: TRBV28; DNA: TGTGCCAGCCTTGACAGGAGTTCTGAAAAACTGTTTTTT; CDR3: CASLDRSSEKLFF
J: TRBJ2-4; size: many; D: TRBD1; V: TRBV7-2; DNA: TGTGCCAGCAGCTGGGGACAGTTTCAGTACTTC; CDR3: CASSWGQFQYF
J: TRBJ2-7; size: few; D: NA; V: TRBV20-1; DNA: TGCAGTGCTAGAGATAGGGCACTATCCTCCTACGAGCAGTACTTC; CDR3: CSARDRALSSYEQYF
J: TRBJ2-5; size: NA; D: TRBD2; V: TRBV9; DNA: TGTGCCAGCAGCGCTAGCGGGAGTGCGGAGGAGACCCAGTACTTC; CDR3: CASSASGSAEETQYF
J: TRBJ1-2; size: NA; D: TRBD1; V: TRBV5-4; DNA: TGTGCCAGCAGCATCCGACAGGGGGCGAAGGAAATTGGCTACACCTTC; CDR3: CASSIRQGAKEIGYTF
J: TRBJ2-1; size: NA; D: NA; V: TRBV2; DNA: TGTGCCAGCAGACAACACCCCCCGGAGGCCTACAATGAGCAGTTCTTC; CDR3: CASRQHPPEAYNEQFF
J: TRBJ2-7; size: NA; D: NA; V: TRBV10-3; DNA: TGTGCCACCCGATTGGGCGGGTACGAGCAGTACTTC; CDR3: CATRLGGYEQYF
J: TRBJ1-2; size: few; D: TRBD1; V: TRBV7-9; DNA: TGTGCCAGCAGCTCGAGACAGGGGGTCCACACTGAACGCTATGGCTACACCTTC; CDR3: CASSSRQGVHTERYGYTF
J: TRBJ1-2; size: NA; D: NA; V: TRBV2; DNA: TGTGCCAGCAGTGAACCCTCACTTGTCCTTGGCTACACCTTC; CDR3: CASSEPSLVLGYTF
J: TRBJ2-1; size: few; D: NA; V: TRBV4-1; DNA: TGCGCCAGCAGCCAACGGCCCGGTGGGGGTAATGAGCAGTTCTTC; CDR3: CASSQRPGGGNEQFF
J: TRBJ1-6; size: few; D: NA; V: TRBV7-2; DNA: TGTGCCAGCAGCTTAGTCGGGTTGGGGCGCCACTCCTATAATTCACCCCTCCACTTT; CDR3: CASSLVGLGRHSYNSPLHF